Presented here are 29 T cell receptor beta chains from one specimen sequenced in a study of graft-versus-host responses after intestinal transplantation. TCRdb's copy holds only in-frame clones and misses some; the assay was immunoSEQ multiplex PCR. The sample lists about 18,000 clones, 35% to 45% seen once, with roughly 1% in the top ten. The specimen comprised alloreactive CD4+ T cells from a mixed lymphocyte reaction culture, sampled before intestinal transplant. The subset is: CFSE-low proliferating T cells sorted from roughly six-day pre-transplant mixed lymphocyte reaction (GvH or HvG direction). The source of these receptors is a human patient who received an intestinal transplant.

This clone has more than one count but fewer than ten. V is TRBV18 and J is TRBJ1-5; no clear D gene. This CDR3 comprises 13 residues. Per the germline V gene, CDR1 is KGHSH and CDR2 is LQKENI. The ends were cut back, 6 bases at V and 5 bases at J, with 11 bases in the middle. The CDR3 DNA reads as TGTGCCAGCTCCCCTCGGATGTATCAGCCCCAGCATTTT. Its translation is CASSPRMYQPQHF.

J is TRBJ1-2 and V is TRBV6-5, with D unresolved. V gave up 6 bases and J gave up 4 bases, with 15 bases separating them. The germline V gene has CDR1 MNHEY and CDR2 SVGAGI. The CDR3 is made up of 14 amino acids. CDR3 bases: TGTGCCAGCAGATATAACAGAGACCTCTATGGCTACACCTTC. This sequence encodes CASRYNRDLYGYTF.

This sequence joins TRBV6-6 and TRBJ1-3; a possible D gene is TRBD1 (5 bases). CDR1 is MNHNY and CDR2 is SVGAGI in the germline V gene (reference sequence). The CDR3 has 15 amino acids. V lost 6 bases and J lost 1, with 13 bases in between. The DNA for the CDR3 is TGTGCCAGCAGACCTCCTAGGGGATCTGGAAACACCATATATTTT. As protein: CASRPPRGSGNTIYF.

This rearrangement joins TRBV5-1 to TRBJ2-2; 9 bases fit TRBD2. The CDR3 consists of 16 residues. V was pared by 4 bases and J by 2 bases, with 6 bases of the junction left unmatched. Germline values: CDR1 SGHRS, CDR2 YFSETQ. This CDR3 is CASSAGGRPNTGELFF. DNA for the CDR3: TGCGCCAGCAGCGCGGGGGGGCGACCAAACACCGGGGAGCTGTTTTTT.

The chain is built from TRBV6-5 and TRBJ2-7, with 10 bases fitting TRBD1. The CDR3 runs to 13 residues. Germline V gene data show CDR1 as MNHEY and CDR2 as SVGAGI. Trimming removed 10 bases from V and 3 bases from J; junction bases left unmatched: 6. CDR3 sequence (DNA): TGTGCCATTGTCCGGGACAGGGGCTACGAGCAGTACTTC. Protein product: CAIVRDRGYEQYF.

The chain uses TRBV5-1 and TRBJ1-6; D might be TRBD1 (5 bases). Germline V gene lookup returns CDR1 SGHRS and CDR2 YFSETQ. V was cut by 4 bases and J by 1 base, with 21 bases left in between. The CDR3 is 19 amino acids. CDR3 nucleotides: TGCGCCAGCAGCACCCTCGGGGGACCGACGAGGTCCTATAATTCACCCCTCCACTTT. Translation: CASSTLGGPTRSYNSPLHF.

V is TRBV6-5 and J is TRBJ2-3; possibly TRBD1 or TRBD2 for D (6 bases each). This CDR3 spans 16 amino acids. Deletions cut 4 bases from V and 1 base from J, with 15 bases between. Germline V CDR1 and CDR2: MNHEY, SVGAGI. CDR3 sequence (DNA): TGTGCCAGCAGTTCCCGGAGGGGGGCAGGCACAGATACGCAGTATTTT. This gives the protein CASSSRRGAGTDTQYF.

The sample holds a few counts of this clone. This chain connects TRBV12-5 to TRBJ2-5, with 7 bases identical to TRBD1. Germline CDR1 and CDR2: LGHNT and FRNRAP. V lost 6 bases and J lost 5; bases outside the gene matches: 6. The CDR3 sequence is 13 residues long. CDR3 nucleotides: TGTGCTAGTGGGCGACAGGGATGGGAGACCCAGTACTTC. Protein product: CASGRQGWETQYF.

The CDR3 nucleotides are TGCGCCAGCCGGGACAGGGGTTCTGAAGCTTTCTTT. Protein product: CASRDRGSEAFF. The chain uses TRBV10-1 and TRBJ1-1; 10 nucleotides align to TRBD1. CDR3 length equals 12 residues. Germline trimming cut 8 bases from V and 6 bases from J; bases unmatched to any gene: 3. Germline CDR1 reads WNHNN; CDR2 reads SYGVQD (reference sequence).

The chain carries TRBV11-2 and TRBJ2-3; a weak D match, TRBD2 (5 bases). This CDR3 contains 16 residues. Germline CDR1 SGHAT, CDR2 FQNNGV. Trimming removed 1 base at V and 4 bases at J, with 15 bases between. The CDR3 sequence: CASSLVPRGRPDTQYF. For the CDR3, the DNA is TGTGCCAGCAGCTTAGTTCCTCGGGGTAGACCAGATACGCAGTATTTT.

CDR3 protein: CSAKGGNTEAFF. CDR3 coding DNA: TGCAGCGCTAAAGGGGGGAACACTGAAGCTTTCTTT. The chain links TRBV29-1 to TRBJ1-1; D might be TRBD1 (6 bases). The germline gives CDR1 SQVTM, CDR2 ANQGSEA. V was pared by 7 bases and J by 1 base, with 10 bases between. The CDR3 is 12 amino acids.

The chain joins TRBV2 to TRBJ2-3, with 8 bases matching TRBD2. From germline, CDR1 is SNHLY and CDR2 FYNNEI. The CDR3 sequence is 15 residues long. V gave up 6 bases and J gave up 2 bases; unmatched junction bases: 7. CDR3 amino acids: CASRILAGHTDTQYF. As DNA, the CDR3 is TGTGCCAGCAGAATCCTAGCGGGCCACACAGATACGCAGTATTTT.

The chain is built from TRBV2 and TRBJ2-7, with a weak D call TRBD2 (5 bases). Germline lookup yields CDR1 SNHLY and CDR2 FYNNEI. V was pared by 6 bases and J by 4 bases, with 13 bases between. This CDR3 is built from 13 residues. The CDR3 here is CASRDHPGYEQYF. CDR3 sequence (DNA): TGTGCCAGCAGAGACCATCCGGGGTACGAGCAGTACTTC.

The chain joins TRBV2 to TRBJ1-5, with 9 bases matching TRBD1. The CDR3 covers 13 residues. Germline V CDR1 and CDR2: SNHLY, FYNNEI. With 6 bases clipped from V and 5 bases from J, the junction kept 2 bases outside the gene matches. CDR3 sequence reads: CASRGQGYQPQHF. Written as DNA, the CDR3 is TGTGCCAGCAGGGGACAGGGCTATCAGCCCCAGCATTTT. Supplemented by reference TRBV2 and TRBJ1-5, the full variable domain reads EPEVTQTPSHQVTQMGQEVILRCVPISNHLYFYWYRQILGQKVEFLVSFYNNEISEKSEIFDDQFSVERPDGSNFTLKIRSTKLEDSAMYFCASRGQGYQPQHFGDGTRLSIL.

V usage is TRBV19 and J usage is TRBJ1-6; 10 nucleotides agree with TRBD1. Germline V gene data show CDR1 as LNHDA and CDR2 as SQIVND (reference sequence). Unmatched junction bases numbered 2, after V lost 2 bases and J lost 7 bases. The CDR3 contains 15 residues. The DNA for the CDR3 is TGTGCCAGTAGTATATGGGACAGGGGAAATTCACCCCTCCACTTT. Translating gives CASSIWDRGNSPLHF.

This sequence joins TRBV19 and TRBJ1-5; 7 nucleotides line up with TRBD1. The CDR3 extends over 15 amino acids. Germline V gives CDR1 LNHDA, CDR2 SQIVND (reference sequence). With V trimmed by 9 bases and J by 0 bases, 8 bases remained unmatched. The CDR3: CASLRQGDSNQPQHF. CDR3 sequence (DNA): TGTGCCAGCCTCCGACAGGGAGATAGCAATCAGCCCCAGCATTTT.

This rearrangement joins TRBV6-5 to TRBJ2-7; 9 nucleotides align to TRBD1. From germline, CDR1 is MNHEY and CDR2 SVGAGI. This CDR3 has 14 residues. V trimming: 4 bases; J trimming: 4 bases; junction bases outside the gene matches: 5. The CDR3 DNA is TGTGCCAGCAGTTTGGGACAGGGCAAGTACGAGCAGTACTTC. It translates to CASSLGQGKYEQYF.

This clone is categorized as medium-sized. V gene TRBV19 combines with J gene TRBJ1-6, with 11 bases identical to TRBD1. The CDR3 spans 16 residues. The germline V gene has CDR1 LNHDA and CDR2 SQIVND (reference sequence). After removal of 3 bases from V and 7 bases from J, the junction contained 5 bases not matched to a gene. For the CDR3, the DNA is TGTGCCAGTAGTATCCGGACAGGGGGCATGAATTCACCCCTCCACTTT. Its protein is CASSIRTGGMNSPLHF.

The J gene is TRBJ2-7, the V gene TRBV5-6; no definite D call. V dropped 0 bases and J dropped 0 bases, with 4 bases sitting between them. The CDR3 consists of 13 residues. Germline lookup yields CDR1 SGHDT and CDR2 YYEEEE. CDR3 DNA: TGTGCCAGCAGCTTGGGGCGCTCCTACGAGCAGTACTTC. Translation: CASSLGRSYEQYF. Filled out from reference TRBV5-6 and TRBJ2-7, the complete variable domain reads DAGVTQSPTHLIKTRGQQVTLRCSPKSGHDTVSWYQQALGQGPQFIFQYYEEEERQRGNFPDRFSGHQFPNYSSELNVNALLLGDSALYLCASSLGRSYEQYFGPGTRLTVT.

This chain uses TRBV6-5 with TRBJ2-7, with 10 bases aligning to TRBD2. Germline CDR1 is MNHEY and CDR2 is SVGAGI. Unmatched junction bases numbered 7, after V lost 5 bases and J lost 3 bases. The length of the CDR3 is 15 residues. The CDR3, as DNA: TGTGCCAGCAGTGTCCTAGCGGGGGACGGCTACGAGCAGTACTTC. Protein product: CASSVLAGDGYEQYF.

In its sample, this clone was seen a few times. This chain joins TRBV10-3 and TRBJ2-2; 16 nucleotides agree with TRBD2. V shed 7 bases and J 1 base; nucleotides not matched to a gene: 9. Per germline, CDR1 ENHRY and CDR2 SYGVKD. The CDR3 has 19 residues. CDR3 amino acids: CAITASGLAGGKNTGELFF. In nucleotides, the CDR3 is TGTGCCATCACGGCCTCGGGACTAGCGGGGGGGAAGAACACCGGGGAGCTGTTTTTT.

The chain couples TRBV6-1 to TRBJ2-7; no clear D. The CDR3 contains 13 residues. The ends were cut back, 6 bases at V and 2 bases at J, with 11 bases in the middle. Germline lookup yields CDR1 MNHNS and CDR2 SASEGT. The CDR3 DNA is TGTGCCAGCAGACCTGACTCCGCCTACGAGCAGTACTTC. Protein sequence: CASRPDSAYEQYF.

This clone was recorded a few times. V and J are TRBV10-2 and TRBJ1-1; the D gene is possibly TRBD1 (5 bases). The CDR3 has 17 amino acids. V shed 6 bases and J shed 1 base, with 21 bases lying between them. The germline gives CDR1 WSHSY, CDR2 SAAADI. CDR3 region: CASRPQGNRVKNTEAFF. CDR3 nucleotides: TGCGCCAGCAGACCGCAGGGAAACCGGGTCAAGAACACTGAAGCTTTCTTT.

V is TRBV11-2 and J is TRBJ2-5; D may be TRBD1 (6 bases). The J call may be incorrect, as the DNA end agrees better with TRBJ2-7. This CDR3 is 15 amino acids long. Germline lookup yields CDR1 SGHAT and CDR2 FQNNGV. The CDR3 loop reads CASTLRQDWAYEQYF. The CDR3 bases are TGTGCCAGCACCCTCCGACAGGATTGGGCCTACGAGCAGTACTTC.

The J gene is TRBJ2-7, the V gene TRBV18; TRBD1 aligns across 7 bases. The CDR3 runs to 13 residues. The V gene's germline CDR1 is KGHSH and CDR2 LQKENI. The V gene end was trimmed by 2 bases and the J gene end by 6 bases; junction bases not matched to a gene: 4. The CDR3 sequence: CASSPRQGREQYF. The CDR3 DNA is TGTGCCAGCTCACCAAGACAGGGTCGCGAGCAGTACTTC.

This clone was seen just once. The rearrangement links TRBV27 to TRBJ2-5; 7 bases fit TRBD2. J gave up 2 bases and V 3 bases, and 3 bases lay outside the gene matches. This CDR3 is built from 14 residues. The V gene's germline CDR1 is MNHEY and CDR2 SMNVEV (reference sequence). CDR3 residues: CASSFRRGQETQYF. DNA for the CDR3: TGTGCCAGCAGTTTTCGGCGGGGGCAAGAGACCCAGTACTTC.

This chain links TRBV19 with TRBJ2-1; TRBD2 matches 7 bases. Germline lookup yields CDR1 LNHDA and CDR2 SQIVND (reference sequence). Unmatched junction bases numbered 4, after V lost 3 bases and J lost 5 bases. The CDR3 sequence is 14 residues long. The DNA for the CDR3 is TGTGCCAGTAGTATGGGACTACTCAACAATGAGCAGTTCTTC. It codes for CASSMGLLNNEQFF. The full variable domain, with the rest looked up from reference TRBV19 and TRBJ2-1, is DGGITQSPKYLFRKEGQNVTLSCEQNLNHDAMYWYRQDPGQGLRLIYYSQIVNDFQKGDIAEGYSVSREKKESFPLTVTSAQKNPTAFYLCASSMGLLNNEQFFGPGTRLTVL.

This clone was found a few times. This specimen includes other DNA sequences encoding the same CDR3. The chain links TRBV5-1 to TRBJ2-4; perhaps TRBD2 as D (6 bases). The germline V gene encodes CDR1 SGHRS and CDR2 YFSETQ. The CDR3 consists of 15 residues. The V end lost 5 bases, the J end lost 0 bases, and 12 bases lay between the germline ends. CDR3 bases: TGCGCCAGCAGAGTTGGGGACTCAGCCAAAAACATTCAGTACTTC. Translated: CASRVGDSAKNIQYF. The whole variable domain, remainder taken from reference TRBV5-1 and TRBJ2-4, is KAGVTQTPRYLIKTRGQQVTLSCSPISGHRSVSWYQQTPGQGLQFLFEYFSETQRNKGNFPGRFSGRQFSNSRSEMNVSTLELGDSALYLCASRVGDSAKNIQYFGAGTRLSVL.

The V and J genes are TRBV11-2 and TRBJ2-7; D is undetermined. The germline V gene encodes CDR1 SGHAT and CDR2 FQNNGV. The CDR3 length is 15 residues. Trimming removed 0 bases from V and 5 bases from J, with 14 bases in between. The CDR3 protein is CASSLDPDNHHEQYF. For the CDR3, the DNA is TGTGCCAGCAGCTTAGATCCAGACAATCACCACGAGCAGTACTTC.